Below, 17 T cell receptor beta chains from the same sample are listed, as sequenced in a study of T cells in Graves' hyperthyroidism and ophthalmopathy. TCR beta CDR3 regions were amplified from RNA. When the TCR CDR3 underwent first-round RT-PCR, the HTBI primer set was used. Using its own MiXCR run on the multiplex PCR reads, TCRdb lists one record per CDR3 protein. This sample carries some 360,000 distinct CDR3 sequences, over 11% of them seen once, and the ten largest clones take approximately 11%. Sequenced sample: blood. Receptors originate from a woman in her sixties with Graves' hyperthyroidism.

This clonotype has a count of ten or more. The chain is built from TRBV12-3 or TRBV12-4 and TRBJ2-3; 16 nucleotides line up with TRBD2. This CDR3 has 15 amino acids. The V gene end was trimmed by 7 bases and the J gene end by 6 bases; junction bases not matched to a gene: 4. This CDR3 is CASTGTSGGVDTQYF. CDR3 DNA sequence: TGTGCCAGCACTGGGACTAGCGGGGGGGTGGATACGCAGTATTTT.

For this clonotype: Germline is not matched at one junction end, which may reflect a read error. The V call is TRBV12-3 or TRBV12-4, the J call TRBJ2-3, with 8 bases matching TRBD2. The CDR3 is 11 residues long. As DNA, the CDR3 is TGTGCCAGCAGTCTAGCGGGCGTCGAGTATTTT. It translates to CASSLAGVEYF.

The table lists this clonotype with a few counts. V gene TRBV7-2 combines with J gene TRBJ2-1, with TRBD2 matching 8 bases. Germline V gene data show CDR1 as SGHTA and CDR2 as FQGNSA. CDR3 length: 15 residues. V lost 3 bases and J lost 8; bases outside the gene matches: 9. The CDR3 DNA follows: TGTGCCAGCAGCTTGATCGGACTAGCCGCCGATGAGCAGTTCTTC. Translation gives CASSLIGLAADEQFF.

This clonotype was seen ten or more times. The rearrangement links TRBV28 to TRBJ1-2, with D unclear. V lost 3 bases, J lost 2 bases, and 4 bases lay in between. CDR3 length: 12 residues. Per the germline V gene, CDR1 is MDHEN and CDR2 is SYDVKM. As DNA, the CDR3 is TGTGCCAGCAGTTTCCCAAACTATGGCTACACCTTC. It yields the protein CASSFPNYGYTF.

The V call is TRBV3-1, the J call TRBJ1-6; D uncertain. The germline CDR1 and CDR2 sequences are LGHDT and YNNKEL (reference sequence). The CDR3 sequence is 16 residues long. V shed 1 base and J shed 0 bases, with 7 bases lying between them. CDR3 residues: CASSQVGSSYNSPLHF. Here the CDR3 DNA reads TGTGCCAGCAGCCAAGTGGGGAGCTCCTATAATTCACCCCTCCACTTT.

This clonotype was detected many times. The V gene is TRBV7-2, the J gene TRBJ2-7, with TRBD2 identical over 11 bases. The length of the CDR3 is 15 residues. Germline V gene lookup returns CDR1 SGHTA and CDR2 FQGNSA. V trimming: 5 bases; J trimming: 4 bases; junction bases outside the gene matches: 7. Here the CDR3 DNA reads TGTGCCAGCAGCCCCGTACTAGCGGGAGCTTACGAGCAGTACTTC. Translation: CASSPVLAGAYEQYF.

This chain uses TRBV6-1 with TRBJ2-1; D possibly corresponds to TRBD2 (5 bases). CDR3 length equals 14 residues. The ends were cut back, 7 bases at V and 7 bases at J, with 17 bases in the middle. CDR1 and CDR2 (germline): MNHNS, SASEGT. CDR3 residues: CASNEPGKVNEQFF. CDR3 in DNA: TGTGCCAGCAATGAGCCCGGGAAGGTAAATGAGCAGTTCTTC.

For this clonotype: A junction end diverges from the germline sequence, so it may reflect a read error. The V gene is TRBV7-2, the J gene TRBJ2-1; D is unresolved. CDR1 is SGHTA, CDR2 FQGNSA, per germline. CDR3 length: 15 residues. This CDR3 reads CASSVSGYPYNERFF. CDR3 DNA: TGTGCCAGCAGCGTTAGTGGTTACCCCTACAATGAGCGGTTCTTC.

In this sample, this clonotype turned up once. V gene TRBV5-4 combines with J gene TRBJ2-7, with D possibly being TRBD1 (8 bases). V gave up 4 bases and J gave up 6 bases, with 20 bases separating them. Germline V gene lookup returns CDR1 SGHNT and CDR2 YYREEE (reference sequence). The CDR3 loop spans 15 amino acids. The CDR3 coding sequence is TGTGCCAGCAGCCGGGGACAGGCCATAGCGGGCGAGCAGTACTTC. It encodes CASSRGQAIAGEQYF. Looking up the rest from reference TRBV5-4 and TRBJ2-7 gives the full variable domain: ETGVTQSPTHLIKTRGQQVTLRCSSQSGHNTVSWYQQALGQGPQFIFQYYREEENGRGNFPPRFSGLQFPNYSSELNVNALELDDSALYLCASSRGQAIAGEQYFGPGTRLTVT.

This clonotype turned up a few times. The chain couples TRBV10-1 to TRBJ2-7; a weak D match, TRBD1 (5 bases). Trimming took off 0 bases at V and 7 bases at J, with 16 bases between the two ends. CDR3 length: 15 residues. Germline assignment: CDR1 WNHNN and CDR2 SYGVQD (reference sequence). The CDR3 DNA reads as TGCGCCAGCAGTGAGTCCGACAGACCTTTGCGGGAGCAGTACTTC. Translated, it gives CASSESDRPLREQYF.

This clonotype was picked up one time. This rearrangement joins TRBV9 to TRBJ2-2, with D maybe TRBD1 (5 bases). Trimming took 0 bases from V and 8 from J, leaving 11 bases between them. This CDR3 has 14 residues. The germline V gene encodes CDR1 SGDLS and CDR2 YYNGEE. Written as DNA, the CDR3 is TGTGCCAGCAGCGTAGTGCCAGCAGGGGGGGAGCTGTTTTTT. Its translation is CASSVVPAGGELFF.

This clonotype is a singleton in its sample. A much larger clone is a single base away; this may be a read error. This chain links TRBV12-3 or TRBV12-4 with TRBJ2-1; D ambiguous. The J call may be in error: the DNA end matches TRBJ2-7 better. The length of the CDR3 is 14 residues. The DNA for the CDR3 is TGTGCCAGCAGTTTGAGCACCCTCTACAATGAGCAGTACTTC. Residues: CASSLSTLYNEQYF.

About this clonotype: An end of the junction differs from the germline gene, which may be a read error. The rearrangement joins TRBV7-7 to TRBJ2-1, with D perhaps matching TRBD1 (6 bases). The germline V gene has CDR1 SSHAT and CDR2 FNYEAQ (reference sequence). The CDR3 has 13 residues. This CDR3 is CASSRNRDHEQFF. In nucleotides, the CDR3 is TGTGCTAGCAGCCGAAACAGGGATCATGAGCAGTTCTTC.

This clonotype has a count of ten or more. The chain is built from TRBV7-9 and TRBJ2-7; TRBD1 aligns across 9 bases. Trimming removed 3 bases from V and 1 base from J; junction bases left unmatched: 4. The CDR3 contains 15 residues. Germline assignment: CDR1 SEHNR and CDR2 FQNEAQ (reference sequence). The CDR3: CASSFTGGASYEQYF. In DNA form, the CDR3 reads TGTGCCAGCAGCTTTACAGGGGGCGCATCCTACGAGCAGTACTTC.

This clonotype has a count of ten or more. The chain recombines TRBV4-1 with TRBJ1-5; a weak D match, TRBD1 (6 bases). CDR3 length: 15 amino acids. Germline V gives CDR1 MGHRA, CDR2 YSYEKL. Trimming took 4 bases from V and 1 from J, leaving 11 bases between them. The CDR3 loop reads CASSRPGESNQPQHF. The CDR3 nucleotides are TGCGCCAGCAGCCGGCCAGGGGAAAGCAATCAGCCCCAGCATTTT.

This clonotype has at least ten counts. The genes are TRBV10-3 and TRBJ1-1; TRBD1 aligns across 7 bases. Per the germline V gene, CDR1 is ENHRY and CDR2 is SYGVKD. The ends lost 5 bases at V and 4 bases at J; junction bases unmatched: 4. CDR3 length equals 13 residues. The CDR3 DNA follows: TGTGCCATCAGTTCGACAGGGTTCACTGAAGCTTTCTTT. It codes for CAISSTGFTEAFF.

The rearrangement links TRBV2 to TRBJ2-1; D remains unclear. The CDR3 runs to 15 residues. Germline CDR1 and CDR2: SNHLY and FYNNEI. Trimming left V 4 bases short and J 0 bases short, with 10 bases between. CDR3 sequence reads: CASSGRVSSYNEQFF. The CDR3 DNA follows: TGTGCCAGCAGTGGACGCGTTAGCTCCTACAATGAGCAGTTCTTC.